A selection of T cell receptor beta chains follows, all from one sample in a study of T cell responses to AZD1222 COVID-19 vaccine. The repertoire was sequenced with immunoSEQ multiplex PCR; TCRdb's copy has only in-frame clones and lacks some. The sample lists about 130,000 clones, about 92% occurring once. This specimen was peripheral blood, taken on day 0 of AZD1222 vaccination. These receptors originate from an adult in good health. Both conserved end residues are part of each CDR3. The order of the fields is CDR3 length, D gene, V gene, J gene, clone size, CDR3 protein, CDR3 DNA. The D gene is left open where the match is weak. Size tells how often a clone was seen (once, few, many) or the class of an expanded clone, and some rows leave it out.

length: 15; D: -; V: TRBV4-1; J: TRBJ1-1; size: -; CDR3: CASSRESGANTEAFF; DNA: TGCGCCAGCAGCCGAGAATCAGGGGCGAACACTGAAGCTTTCTTT
length: 14; D: -; V: TRBV28; J: TRBJ1-5; size: -; CDR3: CASSFQISNQPQHF; DNA: TGTGCCAGCAGTTTCCAGATTAGCAATCAGCCCCAGCATTTT
length: 15; D: -; V: TRBV7-2; J: TRBJ1-4; size: -; CDR3: CASSLGIRVVEKLFF; DNA: TGTGCCAGCAGCTTAGGGATCAGGGTGGTCGAAAAACTGTTTTTT
length: 13; D: -; V: TRBV24-1; J: TRBJ2-3; size: -; CDR3: CATSDPGMDTQYF; DNA: TGTGCCACCAGTGACCCAGGGATGGATACGCAGTATTTT
length: 13; D: TRBD1; V: TRBV3-1/TRBV3-2; J: TRBJ1-2; size: -; CDR3: CASSHGQGDGYTF; DNA: TGTGCCAGCAGCCATGGACAGGGAGATGGCTACACCTTC
length: 13; D: -; V: TRBV14; J: TRBJ2-1; size: -; CDR3: CASSQAGDNEQFF; DNA: TGTGCCAGCAGCCAAGCCGGAGACAATGAGCAGTTCTTC
length: 14; D: TRBD1; V: TRBV7-9; J: TRBJ2-7; size: -; CDR3: CASSAPGQPYEQYF; DNA: TGTGCCAGCAGCGCACCGGGACAGCCTTACGAGCAGTACTTC
length: 13; D: -; V: TRBV5-1; J: TRBJ1-2; size: -; CDR3: CASSEQDQSGYTF; DNA: TGCGCCAGCAGCGAACAGGATCAGAGTGGCTACACCTTC
length: 14; D: -; V: TRBV13; J: TRBJ1-3; size: -; CDR3: CASSLLQGGNTIYF; DNA: TGTGCCAGCAGCTTATTACAGGGTGGAAACACCATATATTTT
length: 14; D: -; V: TRBV5-6; J: TRBJ1-4; size: -; CDR3: CASSEGGTNEKLFF; DNA: TGTGCCAGCAGCGAGGGGGGGACTAATGAAAAACTGTTTTTT
length: 16; D: -; V: TRBV7-7; J: TRBJ1-1; size: -; CDR3: CASSPIAGSLNTEAFF; DNA: TGTGCTAGCAGCCCCATCGCGGGGTCGCTGAACACTGAAGCTTTCTTT
length: 17; D: -; V: TRBV7-9; J: TRBJ1-2; size: -; CDR3: CASSARWGLKYNYGYTF; DNA: TGTGCCAGCAGCGCAAGGTGGGGCTTAAAGTATAACTATGGCTACACCTTC
length: 11; D: -; V: TRBV28; J: TRBJ1-1; size: -; CDR3: CASKAFTEAFF; DNA: TGTGCCAGCAAAGCCTTCACTGAAGCTTTCTTT
length: 15; D: TRBD1; V: TRBV14; J: TRBJ2-2; size: -; CDR3: CASSRGQIYTGELFF; DNA: TGTGCCAGCAGCCGGGGACAGATTTACACCGGGGAGCTGTTTTTT
length: 16; D: TRBD1; V: TRBV19; J: TRBJ1-2; size: -; CDR3: CASSTPPGQGVSGYTF; DNA: TGTGCCAGTAGTACCCCCCCGGGACAGGGGGTCTCTGGCTACACCTTC
length: 12; D: -; V: TRBV11-3; J: TRBJ2-7; size: -; CDR3: CASADRAYEQYF; DNA: TGTGCCAGCGCGGACAGAGCCTACGAGCAGTACTTC
length: 15; D: TRBD1; V: TRBV5-6; J: TRBJ1-3; size: once; CDR3: CASSLGTGEGNTIYF; DNA: TGTGCCAGCAGCTTAGGGACAGGGGAAGGAAACACCATATATTTT
length: 19; D: TRBD2; V: TRBV3-1/TRBV3-2; J: TRBJ2-1; size: -; CDR3: CASSPYSGTSGGADNEQFF; DNA: TGTGCCAGCAGCCCGTACTCCGGGACTAGCGGGGGGGCGGACAATGAGCAGTTCTTC
length: 17; D: TRBD2; V: TRBV19; J: TRBJ2-5; size: -; CDR3: CASRPPDGTSGQETQYF; DNA: TGTGCCAGTAGGCCTCCTGACGGGACTAGCGGGCAAGAGACCCAGTACTTC
length: 12; D: -; V: TRBV28; J: TRBJ1-4; size: -; CDR3: CASSLRLEKLFF; DNA: TGTGCCAGCAGTTTAAGGCTTGAAAAACTGTTTTTT
length: 14; D: -; V: TRBV5-1; J: TRBJ1-1; size: -; CDR3: CASSHPAANTEAFF; DNA: TGCGCCAGCAGCCATCCGGCAGCAAACACTGAAGCTTTCTTT
length: 13; D: -; V: TRBV10-3; J: TRBJ1-1; size: -; CDR3: CAISVADNTEAFF; DNA: TGTGCCATCAGTGTGGCGGACAACACTGAAGCTTTCTTT
length: 15; D: -; V: TRBV7-2; J: TRBJ1-4; size: -; CDR3: CASSETPIRVEKLFF; DNA: TGTGCCAGCAGCGAAACCCCCATCAGGGTTGAAAAACTGTTTTTT
length: 11; D: -; V: TRBV28; J: TRBJ1-2; size: -; CDR3: CASRRQVGYTF; DNA: TGTGCCAGCAGGAGGCAGGTTGGCTACACCTTC
length: 14; D: -; V: TRBV7-2; J: TRBJ2-7; size: -; CDR3: CASRALGGPGEQYF; DNA: TGTGCCAGCAGGGCCTTGGGGGGGCCGGGCGAGCAGTACTTC
length: 17; D: -; V: TRBV5-1; J: TRBJ1-2; size: -; CDR3: CASSLGPNRIKFYGYTF; DNA: TGCGCCAGCAGCTTGGGGCCGAACAGAATTAAATTCTATGGCTACACCTTC
length: 15; D: TRBD1; V: TRBV6-5; J: TRBJ1-5; size: -; CDR3: CASRLTGGVSQPQHF; DNA: TGTGCCAGCAGGTTAACAGGGGGAGTGAGTCAGCCCCAGCATTTT
length: 15; D: TRBD1; V: TRBV6-5; J: TRBJ1-2; size: once; CDR3: CASRQGGTSDVGYTF; DNA: TGTGCCAGCAGACAGGGGGGAACGTCTGATGTTGGCTACACCTTC
length: 16; D: TRBD1; V: TRBV5-5; J: TRBJ2-2; size: -; CDR3: CASSLVVGTDTGELFF; DNA: TGTGCCAGCAGCTTGGTCGTTGGGACAGACACCGGGGAGCTGTTTTTT
length: 14; D: -; V: TRBV7-3; J: TRBJ1-5; size: -; CDR3: CASSFRGSYQPQHF; DNA: TGTGCCAGCAGCTTCAGAGGGAGCTATCAGCCCCAGCATTTT
length: 13; D: TRBD1; V: TRBV30; J: TRBJ1-2; size: -; CDR3: CAWYGQGNYGYTF; DNA: TGTGCCTGGTATGGACAGGGAAACTATGGCTACACCTTC
length: 14; D: -; V: TRBV9; J: TRBJ2-5; size: -; CDR3: CASSVGRVSETQYF; DNA: TGTGCCAGCAGCGTAGGTCGCGTTTCGGAGACCCAGTACTTC
length: 13; D: -; V: TRBV28; J: TRBJ1-2; size: -; CDR3: CASSLGHIYGYTF; DNA: TGTGCCAGCAGTTTGGGGCACATCTATGGCTACACCTTC
length: 14; D: -; V: TRBV7-2; J: TRBJ1-2; size: -; CDR3: CASSLDRNTYGYTF; DNA: TGTGCCAGCAGCTTAGACAGGAACACCTATGGCTACACCTTC
length: 15; D: -; V: TRBV28; J: TRBJ1-6; size: -; CDR3: CASSPWRLVDSPLHF; DNA: TGTGCCAGCAGCCCTTGGAGGTTAGTGGATTCACCCCTCCACTTT
length: 16; D: TRBD1; V: TRBV14; J: TRBJ1-4; size: -; CDR3: CASSQDGSRGDEKLFF; DNA: TGTGCCAGCAGCCAAGATGGATCCAGGGGGGATGAAAAACTGTTTTTT
length: 14; D: -; V: TRBV30; J: TRBJ1-4; size: -; CDR3: CAWSVQATNEKLFF; DNA: TGTGCCTGGAGTGTACAAGCAACTAATGAAAAACTGTTTTTT
length: 16; D: TRBD2; V: TRBV11-3; J: TRBJ2-1; size: -; CDR3: CASSPMGTSGGNEQFF; DNA: TGTGCCAGCAGCCCAATGGGGACTAGCGGGGGCAATGAGCAGTTCTTC
length: 15; D: TRBD1; V: TRBV2; J: TRBJ1-5; size: -; CDR3: CANGEGANSNQPQHF; DNA: TGTGCCAACGGGGAGGGGGCGAATAGCAATCAGCCCCAGCATTTT
length: 17; D: -; V: TRBV4-1; J: TRBJ1-3; size: -; CDR3: CASSQLDSAGPGNTIYF; DNA: TGCGCCAGCAGCCAGCTGGACAGCGCGGGACCTGGAAACACCATATATTTT
length: 16; D: TRBD2; V: TRBV4-1; J: TRBJ2-7; size: -; CDR3: CASSQAIAGPLIGQYF; DNA: TGCGCCAGCAGCCAAGCTATAGCGGGCCCCCTGATTGGGCAGTACTTC
length: 16; D: -; V: TRBV25-1; J: TRBJ1-3; size: -; CDR3: CASSVQQGMSGNTIYF; DNA: TGTGCCAGCAGTGTCCAACAGGGAATGTCAGGAAACACCATATATTTT